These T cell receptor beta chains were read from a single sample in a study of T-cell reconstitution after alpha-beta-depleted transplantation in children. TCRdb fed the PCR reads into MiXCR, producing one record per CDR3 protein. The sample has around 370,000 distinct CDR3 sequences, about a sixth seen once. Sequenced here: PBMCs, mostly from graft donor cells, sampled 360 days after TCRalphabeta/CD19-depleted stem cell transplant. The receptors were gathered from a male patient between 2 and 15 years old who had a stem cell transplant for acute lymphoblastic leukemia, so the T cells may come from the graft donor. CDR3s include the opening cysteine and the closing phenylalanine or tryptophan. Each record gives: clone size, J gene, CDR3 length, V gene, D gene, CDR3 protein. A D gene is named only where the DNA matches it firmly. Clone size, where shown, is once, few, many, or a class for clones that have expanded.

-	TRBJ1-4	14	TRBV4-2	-	CASSQGGVGEKLFF
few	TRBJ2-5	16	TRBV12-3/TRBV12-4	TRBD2	CASSLTSLAGIETQYF
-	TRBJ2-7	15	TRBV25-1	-	CASSESAWLGDEQYF
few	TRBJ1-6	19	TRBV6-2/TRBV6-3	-	CASSRLRRSGQLRLAPLHF
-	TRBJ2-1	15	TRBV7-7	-	CASSPELVGSNEQFF
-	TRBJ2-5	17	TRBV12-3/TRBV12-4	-	CASSWFLSSGVLETQYF
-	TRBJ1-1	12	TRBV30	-	CAWSLQDSKAFF
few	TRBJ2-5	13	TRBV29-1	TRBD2	CSLQAGTLGTQYF
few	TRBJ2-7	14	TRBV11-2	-	CASSLDYRTYEQYF
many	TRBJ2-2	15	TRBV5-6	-	CASSQRTLSTGELFF
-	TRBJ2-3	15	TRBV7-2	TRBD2	CASSLGLAGKDTQYF
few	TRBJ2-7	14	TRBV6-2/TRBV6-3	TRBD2	CASSYWSGSYEQYF
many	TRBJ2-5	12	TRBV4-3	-	CASSQDRGTQYF
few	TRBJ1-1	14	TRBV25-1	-	CASSDLSEGDATFF
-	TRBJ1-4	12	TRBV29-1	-	CSVGVTFEKLFF
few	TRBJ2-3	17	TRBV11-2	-	CASSLEARVVWADTQYF
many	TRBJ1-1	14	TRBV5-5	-	CASSLADRRTEAFF
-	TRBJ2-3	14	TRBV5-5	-	CASSGNRLSDTQYF
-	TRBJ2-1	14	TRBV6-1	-	CASTNWLGDNEQFF
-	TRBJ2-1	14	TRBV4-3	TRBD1	CASSQVTGGGEQFF
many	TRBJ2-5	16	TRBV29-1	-	CSARGALGSYRETQYF
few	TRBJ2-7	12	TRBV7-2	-	CASSPSLGEQYF
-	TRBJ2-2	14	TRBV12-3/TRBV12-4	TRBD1	CASSQGASTGELFF
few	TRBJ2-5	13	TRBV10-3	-	CAISGSPQETQYF
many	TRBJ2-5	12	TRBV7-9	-	CASRGPRETQYF
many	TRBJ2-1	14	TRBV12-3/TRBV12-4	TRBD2	CATRGEGVGNEQFF
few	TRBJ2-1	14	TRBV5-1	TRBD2	CASSFRTSPNEQFF
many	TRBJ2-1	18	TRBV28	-	CASSFSGLRRIVYNEQFF
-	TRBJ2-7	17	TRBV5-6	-	CASSFPPGITPPYEQYF
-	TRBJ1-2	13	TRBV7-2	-	CASSKQEEWGYTF
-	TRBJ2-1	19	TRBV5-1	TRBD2	CASSLSGGTGTSAYNEQFF
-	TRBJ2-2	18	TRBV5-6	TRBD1	CASSYYQPRDRSAGELFF
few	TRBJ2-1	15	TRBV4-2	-	CASSQVILDSDEQFF
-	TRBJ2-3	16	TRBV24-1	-	CATSDRGSGLEGTQYF
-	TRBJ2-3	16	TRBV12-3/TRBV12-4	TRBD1	CASSYLRDRGPDTQYF
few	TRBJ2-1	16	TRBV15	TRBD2	CATSRDWPSGDNEQFF
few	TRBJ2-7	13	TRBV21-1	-	CASSKGDSYEQYF
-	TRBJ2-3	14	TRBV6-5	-	CASSYGALTDTQYF
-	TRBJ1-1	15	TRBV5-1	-	CASSVQDVGYTEAFF
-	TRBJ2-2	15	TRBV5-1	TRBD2	CASSPDNRGAGELFF
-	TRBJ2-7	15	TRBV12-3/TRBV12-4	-	CASSPYGGASYEQYF
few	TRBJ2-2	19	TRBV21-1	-	CASSKVAGGPHANTGELFF
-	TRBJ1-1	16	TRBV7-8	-	CASSLVLSGSNTEAFF
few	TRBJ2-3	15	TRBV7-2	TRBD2	CASRIQAGGPDTQYF
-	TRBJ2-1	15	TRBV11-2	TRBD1	CASSFSGTASNEQFF
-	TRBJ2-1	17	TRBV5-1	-	CASSLGGGGSSYNEQFF
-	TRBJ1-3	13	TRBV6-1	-	CASRKTAGNTIYF
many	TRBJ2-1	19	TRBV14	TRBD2	CASSQDWASGRARHNEQFF
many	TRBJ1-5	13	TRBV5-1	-	CASSFSGDQPQHF
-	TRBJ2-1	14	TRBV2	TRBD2	CASSGLAAYHEQFF
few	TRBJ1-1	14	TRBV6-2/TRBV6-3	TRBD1	CASSHRGRNTEAFF
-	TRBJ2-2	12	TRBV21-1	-	CASSKGTGELFF
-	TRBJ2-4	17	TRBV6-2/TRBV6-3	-	CASSYASSGLAKNIQYF
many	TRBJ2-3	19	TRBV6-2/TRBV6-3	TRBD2	CASSYFRPWGREGQDTQYF